The 16 T cell receptor beta chains listed next were all sequenced from one sample in a study of blood T cell repertoires in COVID-19. Here immunoSEQ multiplex PCR was the method, and the copy in TCRdb shows in-frame clones only, minus some. In the table there are about 230,000 clones, 83% of which are singletons. Material for sequencing was peripheral blood. The receptors here all came from a woman aged 45-60 years with acute or convalescent COVID-19.

The chain combines TRBV2 with TRBJ2-1, with D tentatively TRBD1 (6 bases). V gave up 11 bases and J gave up 4 bases, with 15 bases separating them. Germline V gene data show CDR1 as SNHLY and CDR2 as FYNNEI. The CDR3 is made up of 13 amino acids. DNA for the CDR3: TGTGCCGGGGGCGCCAGGGCGTACAATGAGCAGTTCTTC. It specifies CAGGARAYNEQFF.

The J gene is TRBJ2-6, the V gene TRBV5-1; 10 positions match TRBD1. The CDR3 is made up of 16 amino acids. After removal of 5 bases from V and 1 base from J, the junction contained 3 bases not matched to a gene. The germline V gene encodes CDR1 SGHRS and CDR2 YFSETQ. The CDR3 region has the DNA TGCGCCAGCAGAGGGACAGGGGTGTCTGGGGCCAACGTCCTGACTTTC. Protein: CASRGTGVSGANVLTF.

The rearrangement links TRBV9 to TRBJ2-1, with TRBD2 matching over 8 bases. Germline assignment: CDR1 SGDLS and CDR2 YYNGEE. The CDR3 loop spans 16 amino acids. V lost 0 bases to trimming and J lost 9 bases; unmatched junction nucleotides: 11. CDR3 sequence: CASSVGVSGVGSEQFF. The CDR3 DNA is TGTGCCAGCAGCGTAGGGGTTAGCGGGGTGGGGAGTGAGCAGTTCTTC.

V is TRBV7-2 and J is TRBJ1-1, with D possibly being TRBD1 (5 bases). V was shortened by 5 bases and J by 4 bases, with 14 bases between the two germline ends. From germline, CDR1 is SGHTA and CDR2 FQGNSA. CDR3 length: 14 residues. The CDR3 DNA reads TGTGCCAGCAGCCGCGGGGGGGGTCCCACTGAAGCTTTCTTT. Translated, it gives CASSRGGGPTEAFF.

This chain joins TRBV15 and TRBJ2-7; D call uncertain. With 0 bases removed from V and 0 bases from J, the gap between germline ends came to 12 bases. There are 16 residues in the CDR3. Germline lookup yields CDR1 LNHNV and CDR2 YYDKDF (reference sequence). In DNA form, the CDR3 reads TGTGCCACCAGCAGAGATGACGGGTTTAGCTCCTACGAGCAGTACTTC. Translating gives CATSRDDGFSSYEQYF.

This chain joins TRBV5-4 and TRBJ2-5; TRBD2 matches at 12 bases. The trim removed 1 base at V and 3 bases at J, leaving 4 bases unmatched. The CDR3 consists of 16 residues. Germline V CDR1 and CDR2: SGHNT, YYREEE (reference sequence). DNA of the CDR3: TGTGCCAGCAGCTTGCCTAGCGGGGGGGCTAAAGAGACCCAGTACTTC. It is translated as CASSLPSGGAKETQYF.

This clone was recorded only once. DNA of the CDR3: TGTGCCAGTAGCCCGGGTCCTACCTACGAGCAGTACTTC. This sequence encodes CASSPGPTYEQYF. The rearrangement links TRBV19 to TRBJ2-7, with D uncertain. CDR3 length: 13 residues. V was shortened by 6 bases and J by 2 bases, with 11 bases between the two germline ends. Germline V gene sequence: CDR1 LNHDA, CDR2 SQIVND (reference sequence).

CDR3 nucleotide sequence: TGTGCCAGTAGTAGAGAGGGACAGGGGTACGAAGCTTTCTTT. It yields the protein CASSREGQGYEAFF. The V gene is TRBV19, the J gene TRBJ1-1; 10 bases are a match to TRBD1. Trimming removed 4 bases from V and 8 bases from J; junction bases left unmatched: 7. CDR1 is LNHDA, CDR2 SQIVND, per germline (reference sequence). This CDR3 region has 14 residues.

The chain recombines TRBV11-3 with TRBJ2-1; 9 bases map to TRBD2. After removal of 5 bases from V and 6 bases from J, the junction contained 14 bases not matched to a gene. Germline CDR1 reads SGHNT; CDR2 reads YENEEA. The CDR3 spans 17 residues. The CDR3 protein is CASSHTPGLAVSNEQFF. CDR3 nucleotide sequence: TGTGCCAGCAGCCATACCCCGGGACTAGCCGTATCCAATGAGCAGTTCTTC.

This sequence joins TRBV18 and TRBJ1-4; the D gene is possibly TRBD1 (6 bases). Trimming shortened V by 0 bases and J by 10 bases, and 18 bases separated the two germline ends. The CDR3 runs to 16 residues. Germline assignment: CDR1 KGHSH and CDR2 LQKENI. The CDR3 DNA sequence: TGTGCCAGCTCACCACCGCCGGGACAATTAAGGGGAAAACTGTTTTTT. Residues: CASSPPPGQLRGKLFF.

This clone is a singleton in its sample. This chain links TRBV28 with TRBJ2-2, with 7 bases that match TRBD1. This CDR3 is 12 amino acids long. Germline CDR1 and CDR2: MDHEN and SYDVKM. Trimming cost V 9 bases and J 6 bases; bases outside gene matches: 4. Here the CDR3 DNA reads TGTGCCAGTGGAACAGGGGCCGGGGAGCTGTTTTTT. It is translated as CASGTGAGELFF.

The chain combines TRBV5-1 with TRBJ2-3, with 8 bases that match TRBD2. With V trimmed by 5 bases and J by 2 bases, 4 bases remained unmatched. The germline V gene encodes CDR1 SGHRS and CDR2 YFSETQ. The CDR3 loop spans 14 amino acids. The CDR3 DNA is TGCGCCAGCAGTTTTAGCGGGACCACAGATACGCAGTATTTT. This codes for CASSFSGTTDTQYF.

V is TRBV18 and J is TRBJ1-2; D is unclear. The CDR3 has 15 residues. Deletions cut 3 bases from V and 6 bases from J, with 17 bases between. CDR1 and CDR2 (germline): KGHSH, LQKENI. The chain's CDR3 is CASSPPGFIVDGYTF. CDR3 sequence (DNA): TGTGCCAGCTCACCGCCGGGATTTATAGTAGATGGCTACACCTTC.

The V gene is TRBV20-1, the J gene TRBJ1-1; 7 bases fit TRBD1. This CDR3 is 14 amino acids long. V lost 3 bases to trimming and J lost 6 bases; unmatched junction nucleotides: 10. Germline V gives CDR1 DFQATT, CDR2 SNEGSKA (reference sequence). CDR3 protein: CSASLRGRDPEAFF. In nucleotides, the CDR3 is TGCAGTGCTAGTTTGAGGGGGCGCGACCCTGAAGCTTTCTTT.

The J gene is TRBJ2-3, the V gene TRBV11-3; D is unclear. V shed 1 base and J shed 3 bases, with 14 bases lying between them. Looked up from germline, CDR1 is SGHNT and CDR2 is YENEEA. The CDR3 extends over 16 amino acids. The CDR3 nucleotides read TGTGCCAGCAGCTTAGGGCCTAGACCTGGGACAGATACGCAGTATTTT. This gives the protein CASSLGPRPGTDTQYF.

The gene calls are TRBV11-2 and TRBJ1-1, with D possibly TRBD1 on 5 matching bases. V was trimmed by 5 bases and J by 7 bases, leaving 17 bases between them. Germline V gene sequence: CDR1 SGHAT, CDR2 FQNNGV. The CDR3 loop spans 14 amino acids. CDR3 DNA: TGTGCCAGCAGCCCCACCCCGGGGGGAGGTGAAGCTTTCTTT. Encoded protein: CASSPTPGGGEAFF. The full variable domain, in which reference TRBV11-2 and TRBJ1-1 provide the parts outside the CDR3, is EAGVAQSPRYKIIEKRQSVAFWCNPISGHATLYWYQQILGQGPKLLIQFQNNGVVDDSQLPKDRFSAERLKGVDSTLKIQPAKLEDSAVYLCASSPTPGGGEAFFGQGTRLTVV.